This T cell receptor beta chain was profiled in a study of blood T cells in healthy people across ages. This CDR3 is 16 amino acids long. V was clipped by 2 bases and J by 6 bases, with 19 bases between them. Germline CDR1 is LGHDT and CDR2 is YNNKEL (reference sequence). This clonotype was seen ten or more times. Its target is not known. Using a J-beta primer mix together with a sample-barcoded 5' primer, a second PCR was run for roughly 7 to 11 cycles. Each CDR3 protein is one row after TCRdb ran MiXCR on the 5' RACE reads. Found here are more than 800,000 distinct CDR3 sequences, under 35% of them singletons; the top ten hold roughly a sixth. Notes on the study in general: Naive and antigen-experienced cells were not separated, limiting conclusive comparison. With age, beta diversity per million T cells declined roughly linearly, significantly by 30 to 50.

The TCR comes from a woman at least 80 years old in good health. J is TRBJ1-1 and V is TRBV3-1, with D possibly TRBD1 on 5 matching bases. The sample was blood. This CDR3 is CASSQTGPVRSAEAFF. In DNA, the CDR3 is TGTGCCAGCAGCCAAACAGGTCCGGTACGCTCGGCTGAAGCTTTCTTT.